Sequencing of this T cell receptor beta chain was carried out in a study of blood T cell repertoires in COVID-19. Study-wide context: Sites in the United States, Italy and Spain provided acute and convalescent COVID-19 samples. In each case, the material was cDNA or gDNA derived from T cells, B-cell-depleted T cells, or PBMCs.

V lost 4 bases and J 1 base, leaving 8 bases between the germline ends. This CDR3 comprises 13 residues. Germline CDR1 reads SGDLS; CDR2 reads YYNGEE. In the authors' methods: Estimated nucleated cell counts came from reference gene primer amplification. The repertoire was sequenced with immunoSEQ multiplex PCR; TCRdb's copy has only in-frame clones and lacks some. Clonal size and the V and J genes are those of that table, whereas D and trimming came from the DNA. The sample lists approximately 150,000 clones; roughly 87% were seen once. J is TRBJ1-1 and V is TRBV9; tentatively, D is TRBD1 (5 bases). The sequencing input was peripheral blood. The clonotype comes from a woman aged 50 to 60 with acute or convalescent COVID-19. The CDR3 reads CASSIQGNTEAFF. The CDR3, as DNA: TGTGCCAGCAGCATTCAGGGGAACACTGAAGCTTTCTTT.